The rows below give T cell receptor beta chains drawn from one sample of a study of blood T cell repertoires in COVID-19. Profiling relied on immunoSEQ multiplex PCR, and the TCRdb table lists in-frame clones only, not all of them. The table lists fewer than 400,000 clones, under 90% of them singletons, with roughly 2.9% in the top ten. The specimen sequenced was peripheral blood. These receptors originate from a woman aged 30 to 39 with COVID-19, enrolled during active disease. Each CDR3 is given with its conserved first and last residue. A D gene is named only where the DNA matches it firmly. Rows may omit the clone size; those that give it use once, few, many or a size class.

d_call clone_size j_call v_call cdr3_nt cdr3_aa
. . TRBJ2-7 TRBV7-8 TGTGCCAGCAGCTTAGCGGCGGCGTCCCCCGAGCAGTACTTC CASSLAAASPEQYF
TRBD1 . TRBJ1-2 TRBV10-3 TGTGCCATCCGTGGGGCCGACAGGGGACCCATTACCAACTATGGCTACACCTTC CAIRGADRGPITNYGYTF
. . TRBJ2-7 TRBV12-3/TRBV12-4 TGTGCCAGCAGTTTGGACTTTAAGGTCGAGCAGTACTTC CASSLDFKVEQYF
TRBD1 . TRBJ1-5 TRBV6-5 TGTGCCGTCACAGGACAGGCGTATCAGCCCCAGCATTTT CAVTGQAYQPQHF
TRBD1 . TRBJ2-5 TRBV19 TGTGCCAGTCGACAGGGAGAGACCCAGTACTTC CASRQGETQYF
TRBD1 few TRBJ1-1 TRBV5-1 TGCGCCAGCAGACAAGAGCCGACAGGGGGCGAAGCTTTCTTT CASRQEPTGGEAFF
TRBD2 few TRBJ2-7 TRBV6-1 TGTGCCAGCAGTGAAGGACTAGCATGGGAGCAGTACTTC CASSEGLAWEQYF
TRBD1 once TRBJ2-3 TRBV19 TGTGCCAGCAGACAGGGGAGCACAGATACGCAGTATTTT CASRQGSTDTQYF
. once TRBJ1-5 TRBV6-2/TRBV6-3 TGTGCCAGCAGTAACCGGGACACCCCAGGCAATCAGCCCCAGCATTTT CASSNRDTPGNQPQHF
TRBD2 . TRBJ2-3 TRBV10-2 TGCGCCAGCAGTGAGCCGCTGGGACTAGCGGCTTTCACAGATACGCAGTATTTT CASSEPLGLAAFTDTQYF
. . TRBJ1-1 TRBV30 TGTGCCTGGAGTGAGGTACAGGCCAACACTGAAGCTTTCTTT CAWSEVQANTEAFF
. . TRBJ2-5 TRBV9 TGTGCCAGCAGCACTGGAGAGACCCAGTACTTC CASSTGETQYF
. . TRBJ1-1 TRBV9 TGTGCCAGCAGCGGCGGAAGGTCGGGCACTGAAGCTTTCTTT CASSGGRSGTEAFF
TRBD1 . TRBJ1-1 TRBV27 TGTGCCAGCAGGGGGGACAGCGACACTGAAGCTTTCTTT CASRGDSDTEAFF
. . TRBJ2-2 TRBV19 TGTGCCAGTAGTATTGGGGCAGTAACGAACACCGGGGAGCTGTTTTTT CASSIGAVTNTGELFF